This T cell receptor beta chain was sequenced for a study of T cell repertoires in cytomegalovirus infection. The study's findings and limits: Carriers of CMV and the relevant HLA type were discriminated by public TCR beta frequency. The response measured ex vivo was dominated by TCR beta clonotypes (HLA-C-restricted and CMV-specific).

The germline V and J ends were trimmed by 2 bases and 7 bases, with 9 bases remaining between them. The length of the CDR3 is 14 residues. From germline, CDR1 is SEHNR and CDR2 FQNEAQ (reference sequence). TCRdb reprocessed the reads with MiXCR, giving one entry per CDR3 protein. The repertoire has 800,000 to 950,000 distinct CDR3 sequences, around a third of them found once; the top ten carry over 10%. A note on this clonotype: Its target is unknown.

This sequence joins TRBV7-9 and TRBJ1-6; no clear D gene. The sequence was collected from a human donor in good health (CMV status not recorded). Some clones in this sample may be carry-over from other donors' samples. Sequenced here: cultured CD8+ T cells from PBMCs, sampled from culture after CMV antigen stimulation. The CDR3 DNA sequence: TGTGCCAGCAGCTTAACTATGGGGAATTCACCCCTCCACTTT. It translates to CASSLTMGNSPLHF.